This T cell receptor (beta chain) was found in a study of blood T cell repertoires in COVID-19. The wider study: Acute and convalescent COVID-19 specimens originated in the United States, Italy and Spain. Nucleic acid was either cDNA or gDNA, and it came from T cells, B-cell-depleted T cells, or PBMCs.

There are 10 residues in the CDR3. Patients of the Seattle cohort, enrolled during active infection, were followed longitudinally. Method: immunoSEQ multiplex PCR; TCRdb's copy keeps in-frame clones and lacks some. The data contain 150,000 or so clones, around 85% of them singletons. The TCR sequence derives from a man in his sixties with COVID-19, enrolled during active disease. Sequenced: peripheral blood. This rearrangement joins TRBV21-1 to TRBJ1-5. TRBV21-1 corresponds to a pseudogene. CDR3 amino acids: CASRRQPQHF. The DNA of the CDR3 is TGTGCCAGCAGGCGCCAGCCCCAGCATTTT.